This T cell receptor beta chain was recovered during a study of shared clonotypes between healthy human individuals. The investigators split CD4+ cells into a CD45RA+ naive subset and a CD45RA-negative memory subset. Data came from immunoSEQ multiplex PCR; TCRdb stores just in-frame clones and leaves some out. Found here are roughly 1,000,000 clones, 75% to 85% of them singletons; the top ten hold 0.5% to 0.6%. The J segment lost 7 bases and the V segment lost 2 bases, leaving 9 bases of the junction unmatched. This CDR3 region has 15 residues. Per germline, CDR1 SNHLY and CDR2 FYNNEI. The receptor was isolated from a man aged 18-30 years in good health. Some clones in this sample may be carry-over from other donors' samples. This chain connects TRBV2 to TRBJ2-5; 8 bases match TRBD1. Sequences were obtained from memory CD4+ T cells from PBMCs. The sample's subset: CD45RA-negative fraction. For the CDR3, the DNA is TGTGCCAGCAGTGAAATAGTAGCACAGGGGGGGACCCAGTACTTC. This sequence encodes CASSEIVAQGGTQYF.